What follows are 8 T cell receptor beta chains derived from one specimen sequenced in a study of T cells in Graves' hyperthyroidism and ophthalmopathy. Researchers amplified the TCR beta CDR3 regions from RNA transcripts. An initial round of RT-PCR targeting the TCR CDR3 relied on the HTBI primer set. MiXCR was run by TCRdb on the multiplex PCR reads, yielding one entry per CDR3 protein. The table includes 380,000 or so distinct CDR3 sequences, around 14% detected once. Sequencing was carried out using blood. The receptors here all came from a woman aged 25-40 years with Graves' hyperthyroidism.

The V gene is TRBV9, the J gene TRBJ2-1, with D perhaps TRBD2 (5 bases). Germline lookup yields CDR1 SGDLS and CDR2 YYNGEE. Between the trimmed V and J ends, which lost 0 bases and 10 bases, there was a span of 11 bases. The CDR3 sequence is 13 residues long. The CDR3 sequence is CASSVDGKGEQFF. The DNA of the CDR3 is TGTGCCAGCAGCGTAGACGGGAAGGGAGAGCAGTTCTTC.

The rearrangement uses TRBV3-1 and TRBJ1-3, with D unresolved. Germline CDR1 LGHDT, CDR2 YNNKEL (reference sequence). V dropped 1 base and J dropped 4 bases, with 11 bases sitting between them. This CDR3 comprises 15 residues. Written as DNA, the CDR3 is TGTGCCAGCAGCCAAGTGGCGGCCGCCGGAAACACCATATATTTT. Its protein is CASSQVAAAGNTIYF.

The sample holds many counts of this clonotype. V and J are TRBV28 and TRBJ2-7; TRBD2 is a possible D gene (5 bases). The CDR3 extends over 15 amino acids. CDR1 MDHEN and CDR2 SYDVKM come from the germline V gene. Between the trimmed V and J ends, which lost 2 bases and 1 base, there was a span of 12 bases. CDR3 sequence: CASSLRGTGSYEQYF. As DNA, the CDR3 is TGTGCCAGCAGTTTACGGGGTACTGGATCCTACGAGCAGTACTTC.

In its sample, this clonotype was seen many times. V gene TRBV7-2 combines with J gene TRBJ2-7; 7 positions agree with TRBD2. V dropped 2 bases and J dropped 6; count of bases not matched to a gene: 7. This CDR3 has 14 residues. Looked up from germline, CDR1 is SGHTA and CDR2 is FQGNSA. Written as DNA, the CDR3 is TGTGCCAGCAGCTTACCGGGGGAGGGCCGCGAGCAGTACTTC. It specifies CASSLPGEGREQYF.

In its sample, this clonotype was seen a few times. The rearrangement links TRBV7-2 to TRBJ2-7; D unresolved. The CDR3 covers 14 residues. Trimming removed 3 bases from V and 5 bases from J, with 14 bases in between. CDR1 and CDR2 (germline): SGHTA, FQGNSA. The CDR3 nucleotides are TGTGCCAGCAGCTTGGACCGCCGATTCGACGAGCAGTACTTC. Its translation is CASSLDRRFDEQYF.

This rearrangement joins TRBV7-8 to TRBJ2-2, with TRBD2 matching 11 bases. Germline V gene sequence: CDR1 SGHVS, CDR2 FQNEAQ. The CDR3 is 16 residues long. Unmatched junction bases numbered 9, after V lost 5 bases and J lost 7 bases. CDR3 DNA: TGTGCCAGCAGCACAGGGACTAGCGGTTACCGCGGGGAGCTGTTTTTT. Its translation is CASSTGTSGYRGELFF.

This clonotype was observed a few times. The rearrangement uses TRBV19 and TRBJ2-2; a possible D gene is TRBD1 (6 bases). CDR1 and CDR2 (germline): LNHDA, SQIVND (reference sequence). Trimming pared 3 bases from V and 4 bases from J, leaving 12 bases between. This CDR3 is 15 amino acids long. CDR3 coding DNA: TGTGCCAGTAGTATCAGGGGTCGTGTCACCGGGGAGCTGTTTTTT. Residues: CASSIRGRVTGELFF.

This clonotype was counted ten times or more. The rearrangement joins TRBV19 to TRBJ2-5; TRBD1 is a possible D gene (5 bases). This CDR3 has 13 amino acids. V gave up 5 bases and J gave up 0 bases, with 7 bases separating them. CDR1 is LNHDA and CDR2 is SQIVND in the germline V gene (reference sequence). CDR3 sequence: CASSPGNQETQYF. CDR3 bases: TGTGCCAGTAGTCCAGGGAACCAAGAGACCCAGTACTTC. The variable domain in full, with the rest retrieved from reference TRBV19 and TRBJ2-5, is DGGITQSPKYLFRKEGQNVTLSCEQNLNHDAMYWYRQDPGQGLRLIYYSQIVNDFQKGDIAEGYSVSREKKESFPLTVTSAQKNPTAFYLCASSPGNQETQYFGPGTRLLVL.